This T cell receptor beta chain was documented in a study of blood T cells in healthy people across ages. Combining a sample-barcoded 5' primer with a J-beta primer mix, a second PCR ran for roughly 7 to 12 cycles. TCRdb re-called the 5' RACE reads with MiXCR, one entry per CDR3 protein. This sample has more than 1,400,000 distinct CDR3 sequences; 42% occur once, and the top ten carry roughly 8.2%. V lost 1 base and J lost 6, with 10 bases in between. There are 14 residues in the CDR3. CDR1 is MGHRA, CDR2 YSYEKL, per germline. This sequence was found in a woman aged 18-35 years in good health. Sample: blood. This rearrangement joins TRBV4-1 to TRBJ2-1; a weak D match, TRBD1 (6 bases). The CDR3 DNA is TGCGCCAGCAGCCAAGCACAGGGTTCCAATGAGCAGTTCTTC. Translating it yields CASSQAQGSNEQFF.